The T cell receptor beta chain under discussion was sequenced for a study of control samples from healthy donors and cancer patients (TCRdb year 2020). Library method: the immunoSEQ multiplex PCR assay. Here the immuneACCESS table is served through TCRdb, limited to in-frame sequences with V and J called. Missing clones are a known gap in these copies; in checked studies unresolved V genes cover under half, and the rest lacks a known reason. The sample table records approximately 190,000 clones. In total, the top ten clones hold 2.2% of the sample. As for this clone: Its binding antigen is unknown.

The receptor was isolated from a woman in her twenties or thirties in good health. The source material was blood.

The nucleotide sequence is given as TGTGCCAGCATGAATGGGAGGGGAAATCAGCCCCAGCATTTT. It encodes CASMNGRGNQPQHF. In this chain, TRBV2 is recombined with TRBJ1-5; perhaps TRBD1 is the D gene, with 5 bases matching. CDR1 is given as SNHLY and CDR2 as FYNNEI, both from the germline V gene. Counted from cysteine to phenylalanine, this CDR3 has 14 amino acids. Only the CDR3 portion is preserved as DNA: 42 bases, with reading frame beginning at the first base. Relative to germline, V is 7 bases shorter and J is 4 bases shorter, with 14 bases between their ends.